These 16 T cell receptor beta chains came from one sample sequenced in a study of PD-1 blockade in mismatch repair-deficient tumors (TCRdb year 2017). Libraries came from the immunoSEQ multiplex PCR assay. Held by TCRdb, this immuneACCESS table contains in-frame sequences only and omits some clones. Under half of the omission traces to an unresolved V gene where checked; the cause of the rest is unknown. Present in this sample are about 51,000 clones, approximately 78% of which were seen just once. The ten top clones hold approximately 3.2% of the sample. Sequences were derived from peripheral blood, sampled 4 weeks after starting pembrolizumab. These receptors came from an adult with mismatch repair-deficient cancer.

Remarks on this clone: At one boundary the junction diverges from the germline segment, which might be a read error. This chain joins TRBV7-9 and TRBJ1-5; unclear D gene. The CDR3 runs 12 residues. Germline V CDR1 and CDR2: SEHNR, FQNEAQ (reference sequence). DNA for the CDR3: TGTGCCGGCAGCACCCTTAATCAGCCCCAGCATTTT. It is translated as CAGSTLNQPQHF.

The chain is built from TRBV7-9 and TRBJ2-5, with D perhaps given as TRBD1 or TRBD2 (5 bases each). Trimming left V 3 bases short and J 0 bases short, with 8 bases between. Germline values: CDR1 SEHNR, CDR2 FQNEAQ (reference sequence). The CDR3 runs to 14 residues. This CDR3 reads CASSFGTDQETQYF. Written as DNA, the CDR3 is TGTGCCAGCAGCTTCGGGACGGACCAAGAGACCCAGTACTTC.

This chain uses TRBV27 with TRBJ1-4, with a tentative D call TRBD1 (5 bases). CDR3 length: 15 residues. Trimming removed 2 bases at V and 7 bases at J, with 14 bases between. Per germline, CDR1 MNHEY and CDR2 SMNVEV (reference sequence). CDR3 nucleotides: TGTGCCAGCAGTTTAAGTGGTCAGGGTGGTGAAAAACTGTTTTTT. Translation: CASSLSGQGGEKLFF.

The rearrangement joins TRBV18 to TRBJ2-1; D is unclear. Germline CDR1 and CDR2: KGHSH and LQKENI. Trimming removed 2 bases from V and 4 bases from J, with 15 bases in between. The CDR3 extends over 16 amino acids. The CDR3 coding sequence is TGTGCCAGCTCACCAAATTCCCATTTCATATACAATGAGCAGTTCTTC. It translates to CASSPNSHFIYNEQFF. Together with reference TRBV18 and TRBJ2-1, the CDR3 gives the full variable domain: NAGVMQNPRHLVRRRGQEARLRCSPMKGHSHVYWYRQLPEEGLKFMVYLQKENIIDESGMPKERFSAEFPKEGPSILRIQQVVRGDSAAYFCASSPNSHFIYNEQFFGPGTRLTVL.

V and J are TRBV19 and TRBJ1-5, with D tentatively TRBD1 (5 bases). There are 14 residues in the CDR3. V was shortened by 8 bases and J by 7 bases, with 18 bases between the two germline ends. Germline V gives CDR1 LNHDA, CDR2 SQIVND (reference sequence). CDR3 amino acids: CASAEGKDMQPQHF. In nucleotides, the CDR3 is TGTGCCAGTGCAGAGGGGAAGGATATGCAGCCCCAGCATTTT.

The chain recombines TRBV15 with TRBJ2-2, with D unresolved. Trimming cost V 0 bases and J 1 base, with 6 bases left between them. Germline V CDR1 and CDR2: LNHNV, YYDKDF (reference sequence). The CDR3 is 15 residues long. This chain's CDR3 is CATSREALNTGELFF. DNA of the CDR3: TGTGCCACCAGCAGAGAAGCTCTGAACACCGGGGAGCTGTTTTTT. The variable domain in full, completed from reference TRBV15 and TRBJ2-2, reads DAMVIQNPRYQVTQFGKPVTLSCSQTLNHNVMYWYQQKSSQAPKLLFHYYDKDFNNEADTPDNFQSRRPNTSFCFLDIRSPGLGDTAMYLCATSREALNTGELFFGEGSRLTVL.

The V call is TRBV29-1, the J call TRBJ2-1; 9 bases align to TRBD2. V was pared by 0 bases and J by 5 bases, with 2 bases of the junction left unmatched. Germline lookup yields CDR1 SQVTM and CDR2 ANQGSEA. The CDR3 runs to 14 residues. The CDR3 region has the DNA TGCAGCGTTGAAGACGCTAGCGGGAACAATGAGCAGTTCTTC. Protein product: CSVEDASGNNEQFF.

The rearrangement links TRBV2 to TRBJ1-5; tentatively, D is TRBD1 (5 bases). Trimming took off 7 bases at V and 4 bases at J, with 11 bases between the two ends. Germline CDR1 SNHLY, CDR2 FYNNEI. This CDR3 is 13 amino acids long. This chain's CDR3 is CASKGTANQPQHF. CDR3 sequence (DNA): TGTGCCAGCAAAGGGACCGCGAATCAGCCCCAGCATTTT.

The chain employs TRBV7-3 and TRBJ2-1; 8 bases are a match to TRBD2. The length of the CDR3 is 16 residues. With V trimmed by 5 bases and J by 6 bases, 12 bases remained unmatched. Germline V lookup: CDR1 SGHTA, CDR2 FQGTGA. The CDR3 DNA reads as TGTGCCAGCAGCCGCCTCGGCGGGAGGCCTTCCAATGAGCAGTTCTTC. Translating gives CASSRLGGRPSNEQFF.

Only a few counts were recorded for this clone. The V call is TRBV19, the J call TRBJ2-5; the D call may be TRBD1 or TRBD2 (5 bases each). CDR3 size: 15 residues. Germline CDR1 is LNHDA and CDR2 is SQIVND (reference sequence). The V gene lost 11 bases and the J gene lost 5 bases, with 24 bases spanning the gap. This CDR3 reads CAAQGRDGPGETQYF. The CDR3 DNA follows: TGTGCCGCCCAAGGCCGGGACGGTCCTGGGGAGACCCAGTACTTC.

This chain joins TRBV10-1 and TRBJ2-3; D call uncertain. This CDR3 region has 13 residues. Deletions cut 0 bases from V and 3 bases from J, with 4 bases between. Germline lookup yields CDR1 WNHNN and CDR2 SYGVQD (reference sequence). CDR3 protein: CASSESGTDTQYF. The DNA of the CDR3 is TGCGCCAGCAGTGAGTCGGGAACAGATACGCAGTATTTT.

This clone was picked up one time. The rearrangement links TRBV29-1 to TRBJ1-1; D call uncertain. The CDR3 totals 12 residues. V was trimmed by 4 bases and J by 3 bases, leaving 9 bases between them. The germline V gene has CDR1 SQVTM and CDR2 ANQGSEA. The CDR3 nucleotides read TGCAGCGTTGCCGGTGGGGACACTGAAGCTTTCTTT. This sequence encodes CSVAGGDTEAFF.

This chain connects TRBV5-1 to TRBJ2-1; D is unresolved. Germline CDR1 is SGHRS and CDR2 is YFSETQ. This CDR3 spans 16 amino acids. Deletions cut 1 base from V and 8 bases from J, with 19 bases between. DNA for the CDR3: TGCGCCAGCAGCTTGCGGTCTACAGCCCGAGAGGATGAGCAGTTCTTC. Translating it yields CASSLRSTAREDEQFF.

Turning to this clone: At the DNA level, this CDR3 is encoded by other sequences in the same sample as well. The chain employs TRBV18 and TRBJ2-5; the D call may be TRBD1 or TRBD2 (7 bases each). Germline V gives CDR1 KGHSH, CDR2 LQKENI. This CDR3 is 16 amino acids long. V was pared by 2 bases and J by 5 bases, with 18 bases between. The CDR3 reads CASSPGMTAGQETQYF. Here the CDR3 DNA reads TGTGCCAGCTCACCAGGGATGACAGCGGGACAGGAGACCCAGTACTTC. Using reference TRBV18 and TRBJ2-5 for the parts outside the CDR3, the full variable domain is NAGVMQNPRHLVRRRGQEARLRCSPMKGHSHVYWYRQLPEEGLKFMVYLQKENIIDESGMPKERFSAEFPKEGPSILRIQQVVRGDSAAYFCASSPGMTAGQETQYFGPGTRLLVL.

The gene calls are TRBV7-9 and TRBJ2-5, with 8 bases that match TRBD2. This CDR3 has 15 residues. Germline loops: CDR1 SEHNR, CDR2 FQNEAQ (reference sequence). Trimming at V came to 5 bases and at J to 5 bases, leaving 10 bases not matched to a gene. The CDR3 region has the DNA TGTGCCAGCAGCGCCCCCGGGACTAGTGGGGAGACCCAGTACTTC. Its protein is CASSAPGTSGETQYF. The whole variable domain, remainder taken from reference TRBV7-9 and TRBJ2-5, is DTGVSQNPRHKITKRGQNVTFRCDPISEHNRLYWYRQTLGQGPEFLTYFQNEAQLEKSRLLSDRFSAERPKGSFSTLEIQRTEQGDSAMYLCASSAPGTSGETQYFGPGTRLLVL.

J is TRBJ2-3 and V is TRBV27, with D hard to call. V lost 4 bases and J lost 2, with 7 bases in between. Germline V lookup: CDR1 MNHEY, CDR2 SMNVEV (reference sequence). The CDR3 runs 13 residues. CDR3 DNA: TGTGCCAGCAGTTCCCAGCTCACAGATACGCAGTATTTT. Translating gives CASSSQLTDTQYF.